This entry is about one T cell receptor (beta chain). This CDR3 is built from 15 residues. V lost 0 bases to trimming and J lost 7 bases, with 13 bases between them. Germline CDR1 reads MNHEY; CDR2 reads SVGAGI. Per the original data handling: Estimation of nucleated cell counts relied on the amplification of reference gene primers. Some clones are missing from TCRdb's copy, which holds only in-frame ones; the method was immunoSEQ multiplex PCR. Clone size and V and J calls were adopted from that table, with D and trimming inferred from the DNA. The profile covers about 300,000 clones, with roughly 91% appearing a single time and 1.8% taken by the ten largest. Enrolment of Seattle patients took place during active infection, and they were followed longitudinally. The data derive from a study of blood T cell repertoires in COVID-19. Study in general: Samples came from the United States, Italy and Spain, spanning acute and convalescent COVID-19.

This chain joins TRBV6-5 and TRBJ1-3; tentatively, D is TRBD1 (6 bases). Input material: peripheral blood. This sequence originates from a woman in her twenties or thirties with COVID-19, enrolled during active disease. CDR3 DNA sequence: TGTGCCAGCAGTTACTCGATCGGGGGGCAGAACACCATATATTTT. This codes for CASSYSIGGQNTIYF.